Listed below are T cell receptor beta chains from one sample, sequenced in a study of blood T cell repertoires in COVID-19. Using immunoSEQ multiplex PCR, the repertoire was profiled, and TCRdb retains in-frame clones only, with some absent. This table has fewer than 200,000 clones, about 80% appearing once. Sequencing used peripheral blood. These receptors were obtained from a woman aged 45-65 years with active or convalescent COVID-19. Each CDR3 is given without its conserved first and last residue.

v_gene: TRBV5-5
j_gene: TRBJ2-1
CDR3aa: ASSDTGGSYNEQF

v_gene: TRBV3-1/TRBV3-2
j_gene: TRBJ2-1
CDR3aa: ASSQIAGRSSYNEQF

v_gene: TRBV4-1
j_gene: TRBJ2-2
CDR3aa: ASSQVVAGLNTGELF

v_gene: TRBV18
j_gene: TRBJ2-1
CDR3aa: ASSPRTSGDGNEQF

v_gene: TRBV28
j_gene: TRBJ2-7
CDR3aa: ASTRTSGAYEQY

v_gene: TRBV3-1/TRBV3-2
j_gene: TRBJ1-3
CDR3aa: ASSLGQGDSGNTIY

v_gene: TRBV6-4
j_gene: TRBJ2-3
CDR3aa: ASSDRGLGTDTQY

v_gene: TRBV7-2
j_gene: TRBJ2-1
CDR3aa: ASSGLAGAYNEQF

v_gene: TRBV7-2
j_gene: TRBJ1-6
CDR3aa: ASSLAPRSNSPLH

v_gene: TRBV5-6
j_gene: TRBJ1-5
CDR3aa: ASSSGGGHQPQH

v_gene: TRBV19
j_gene: TRBJ1-3
CDR3aa: ASSPRDIGNTIY

v_gene: TRBV30
j_gene: TRBJ2-2
CDR3aa: AWTVGAGELF

v_gene: TRBV2
j_gene: TRBJ1-4
CDR3aa: ASSEGTGFLATNEKLF

v_gene: TRBV5-1
j_gene: TRBJ1-1
CDR3aa: ASSSGRGLTEAF

v_gene: TRBV5-5
j_gene: TRBJ2-1
CDR3aa: ASSLGTGDEQF

v_gene: TRBV7-7
j_gene: TRBJ2-1
CDR3aa: ASSPGTSNRYNEQF

v_gene: TRBV7-9
j_gene: TRBJ2-2
CDR3aa: ASSSTGTGHRGTGELF

v_gene: TRBV21-1
j_gene: TRBJ2-7
CDR3aa: ASTFGDNASYEQY

v_gene: TRBV6-4
j_gene: TRBJ2-1
CDR3aa: ASSEGTGSYNEQF

v_gene: TRBV19
j_gene: TRBJ2-1
CDR3aa: ASSTSGGDYNEQF

v_gene: TRBV7-9
j_gene: TRBJ1-2
CDR3aa: ASSLTGGYT

v_gene: TRBV27
j_gene: TRBJ1-6
CDR3aa: ASSLRTGNSPLH

v_gene: TRBV7-2
j_gene: TRBJ2-7
CDR3aa: ASSVDRAPYEQY

v_gene: TRBV6-4
j_gene: TRBJ1-6
CDR3aa: ASSDWPSNSPLH

v_gene: TRBV27
j_gene: TRBJ1-5
CDR3aa: ASSFSGRVGQPQH

v_gene: TRBV11-1
j_gene: TRBJ2-5
CDR3aa: ASSLEGTGRGKTQY

v_gene: TRBV4-3
j_gene: TRBJ1-4
CDR3aa: ASSQRRGIGEKLF

v_gene: TRBV19
j_gene: TRBJ1-1
CDR3aa: ASSMRTVNTEAF

v_gene: TRBV29-1
j_gene: TRBJ1-4
CDR3aa: SVAWQGNEKLF

v_gene: TRBV30
j_gene: TRBJ2-4
CDR3aa: AWSYTPRGAKNIQY

v_gene: TRBV10-3
j_gene: TRBJ2-3
CDR3aa: AISASGRAVVTDTQY

v_gene: TRBV19
j_gene: TRBJ1-4
CDR3aa: ASSAQGVANEKLF

v_gene: TRBV6-2/TRBV6-3
j_gene: TRBJ2-1
CDR3aa: ASSYLDRGPYNEQF

v_gene: TRBV30
j_gene: TRBJ2-1
CDR3aa: AWRPRGGYNEQF

v_gene: TRBV6-5
j_gene: TRBJ2-3
CDR3aa: ATEGPGGNTDTQY

v_gene: TRBV28
j_gene: TRBJ1-1
CDR3aa: ASSLRHLTEAF

v_gene: TRBV9
j_gene: TRBJ1-2
CDR3aa: ASSPGLLGQGNGYT

v_gene: TRBV19
j_gene: TRBJ1-1
CDR3aa: ASSIGGWRTEAF

v_gene: TRBV11-1
j_gene: TRBJ2-3
CDR3aa: ASSRDADSLRTQY

v_gene: TRBV19
j_gene: TRBJ2-1
CDR3aa: ASSPRGAAYNEQF

v_gene: TRBV7-3
j_gene: TRBJ2-1
CDR3aa: ASSLMRVAGRNEQF

v_gene: TRBV7-7
j_gene: TRBJ2-5
CDR3aa: ASSLVRGGLETQY

v_gene: TRBV19
j_gene: TRBJ1-2
CDR3aa: ASTHLQGEGYGYT

v_gene: TRBV7-3
j_gene: TRBJ2-1
CDR3aa: ASSELAGAGNEQF

v_gene: TRBV9
j_gene: TRBJ2-7
CDR3aa: ASSLGWGAYEQY

v_gene: TRBV5-5
j_gene: TRBJ1-5
CDR3aa: ASSLAPFQDQPQH

v_gene: TRBV2
j_gene: TRBJ2-2
CDR3aa: ASRAGSLNTGELF

v_gene: TRBV30
j_gene: TRBJ2-2
CDR3aa: AWKAGPPDTGELF

v_gene: TRBV28
j_gene: TRBJ1-2
CDR3aa: ASSLFSGYT

v_gene: TRBV5-1
j_gene: TRBJ2-3
CDR3aa: ASSLNRAGTDTQY

v_gene: TRBV6-5
j_gene: TRBJ1-1
CDR3aa: ASRGGTGVTEAF

v_gene: TRBV7-2
j_gene: TRBJ1-4
CDR3aa: ASSWAVNEKLF

v_gene: TRBV9
j_gene: TRBJ2-7
CDR3aa: ASSVGNRGAYEQY